This passage covers 21 T cell receptor beta chains from one sample sequenced in a study of blood T cell repertoires in COVID-19. Method: immunoSEQ multiplex PCR; TCRdb's copy keeps in-frame clones and lacks some. The repertoire has over 130,000 clones, roughly 80% of them found once; the top ten carry roughly 9%. Sequences were obtained from peripheral blood. The receptor set was obtained from a woman between 45 and 60 years old with active or convalescent COVID-19.

The chain has TRBV12-3 or TRBV12-4 and TRBJ1-2; 9 nucleotides agree with TRBD1. V was pared by 3 bases and J by 8 bases, with 1 base of the junction left unmatched. The CDR3 has 12 amino acids. This chain's CDR3 is CASSFGQGGYTF. The CDR3, as DNA: TGTGCCAGCAGTTTCGGACAGGGGGGCTACACCTTC.

J is TRBJ1-5 and V is TRBV6-2 or TRBV6-3; TRBD1 might be the D (5 bases). Deletions cut 4 bases from V and 6 bases from J, with 10 bases between. The CDR3 totals 13 residues. Germline CDR1 is MNHEY and CDR2 is SVGEGT. Here the CDR3 reads CASSWGGGQPQHF. DNA of the CDR3: TGTGCCAGCAGTTGGGGCGGTGGTCAGCCCCAGCATTTT.

The chain joins TRBV7-3 to TRBJ2-3, with D unresolved. CDR1 SGHTA and CDR2 FQGTGA come from the germline V gene. There are 15 residues in the CDR3. V lost 0 bases and J 0 bases, leaving 7 bases between the germline ends. This chain's CDR3 is CASSLTFQSTDTQYF. The CDR3 DNA follows: TGTGCCAGCAGCTTAACATTTCAGAGCACAGATACGCAGTATTTT. Using reference TRBV7-3 and TRBJ2-3 for the parts outside the CDR3, the full variable domain is GAGVSQTPSNKVTEKGKYVELRCDPISGHTALYWYRQSLGQGPEFLIYFQGTGAADDSGLPNDRFFAVRPEGSVSTLKIQRTERGDSAVYLCASSLTFQSTDTQYFGPGTRLTVL.

The chain has TRBV7-6 and TRBJ1-1, with 10 bases identical to TRBD1. The V gene's germline CDR1 is SGHVS and CDR2 FNYEAQ. J was trimmed by 5 bases and V by 5 bases; bases with no gene match: 8. The CDR3 loop spans 15 amino acids. The CDR3 DNA follows: TGTGCCAGCAGCACTAGGGACAGGGGATATACTGAAGCTTTCTTT. Its translation: CASSTRDRGYTEAFF.

The CDR3: CAWMGGAGNTIYF. The DNA of the CDR3 is TGTGCCTGGATGGGGGGGGCTGGAAACACCATATATTTT. This sequence joins TRBV30 and TRBJ1-3; the D gene is possibly TRBD1 (5 bases). Trimming cost V 4 bases and J 2 bases, with 9 bases left between them. CDR1 and CDR2 (germline): GTSNPN, SVGIG (reference sequence). This CDR3 spans 13 amino acids.

The gene calls are TRBV30 and TRBJ1-2; TRBD1 matches at 12 bases. The germline CDR1 and CDR2 sequences are GTSNPN and SVGIG (reference sequence). The CDR3 is 14 amino acids. V shed 4 bases and J 8 bases; nucleotides not matched to a gene: 8. The chain's CDR3 is CAWNGDRGLEGYTF. The CDR3 DNA reads as TGTGCCTGGAACGGGGACAGGGGGCTGGAAGGCTACACCTTC. The variable domain in full, with the rest retrieved from reference TRBV30 and TRBJ1-2, is SQTIHQWPATLVQPVGSPLSLECTVEGTSNPNLYWYRQAAGRGLQLLFYSVGIGQISSEVPQNLSASRPQDRQFILSSKKLLLSDSGFYLCAWNGDRGLEGYTFGSGTRLTVV.

The chain combines TRBV4-3 with TRBJ2-1, with unresolved D. Looked up from germline, CDR1 is LGHNA and CDR2 is YSLEER. The CDR3 covers 15 residues. Trimming took off 8 bases at V and 0 bases at J, with 14 bases between the two ends. CDR3 nucleotide sequence: TGCGCCAGCCCCCCCCACGGTAGCTCCTACAATGAGCAGTTCTTC. This encodes CASPPHGSSYNEQFF.

This clone occurred a few times. The chain employs TRBV28 and TRBJ1-1; TRBD1 might be the D (6 bases). The germline CDR1 and CDR2 sequences are MDHEN and SYDVKM. V dropped 6 bases and J dropped 4 bases, with 21 bases sitting between them. CDR3 length equals 16 residues. The CDR3 reads CASSLPGEGRGTEAFF. CDR3 nucleotide sequence: TGTGCCAGCAGCCTCCCAGGGGAGGGTCGGGGCACTGAAGCTTTCTTT.

The chain carries TRBV25-1 and TRBJ2-1; 7 bases are a match to TRBD2. The CDR3 contains 14 residues. Germline V gene sequence: CDR1 MGHDK, CDR2 SYGVNS. V shed 9 bases and J 4 bases; nucleotides not matched to a gene: 9. CDR3 amino acids: CARARSSGYNEQFF. CDR3 nucleotide sequence: TGTGCCAGGGCTAGGAGTAGCGGGTACAATGAGCAGTTCTTC.

This rearrangement joins TRBV7-9 to TRBJ2-1; D unclear. Germline CDR1 reads SEHNR; CDR2 reads FQNEAQ (reference sequence). Between the trimmed V and J ends, which lost 0 bases and 9 bases, there was a span of 12 bases. The CDR3 totals 14 residues. The CDR3 nucleotides read TGTGCCAGCAGCTTAGCGGGCCTCCCCCTTGAGCAGTTCTTC. This gives the protein CASSLAGLPLEQFF.

The V gene is TRBV5-1, the J gene TRBJ1-4; D is ambiguous. Trimming took 0 bases from V and 7 from J, leaving 13 bases between them. This CDR3 has 15 amino acids. The germline V gene has CDR1 SGHRS and CDR2 YFSETQ. CDR3 in amino acids: CASSLENTEGEKLFF. The CDR3 DNA follows: TGCGCCAGCAGCTTGGAGAACACGGAGGGTGAAAAACTGTTTTTT.

This clone came up once. The genes are TRBV11-3 and TRBJ2-1, with TRBD1 as a possible D gene (8 bases). V dropped 5 bases and J dropped 4 bases, with 18 bases sitting between them. The CDR3 is made up of 16 amino acids. Germline loops: CDR1 SGHNT, CDR2 YENEEA. CDR3 in DNA: TGTGCCAGCAGCCACCAGGGAGGGACAGGATACAATGAGCAGTTCTTC. Translating gives CASSHQGGTGYNEQFF.

The genes are TRBV3-1 (or the pseudogene TRBV3-2) and TRBJ2-7; TRBD1 matches at 7 bases. Germline assignment: CDR1 LGHDT and CDR2 YNNKEL (reference sequence). This CDR3 region has 17 residues. Losses at the gene ends were 1 base for V and 2 bases for J; bases not matched to a gene: 11. DNA for the CDR3: TGTGCCAGCAGCCAAGGGCCGACAGGGAAGAGGCCCTACGAGCAGTACTTC. Its protein is CASSQGPTGKRPYEQYF.

CDR3 DNA sequence: TGTGCCAGCATACAGCACAGGGGGAATGAGCAGTTCTTC. Translated, it gives CASIQHRGNEQFF. The V gene is TRBV2, the J gene TRBJ2-1, with 8 nucleotides matching TRBD1. The ends lost 7 bases at V and 7 bases at J; junction bases unmatched: 6. This CDR3 has 13 amino acids. The germline CDR1 and CDR2 sequences are SNHLY and FYNNEI.

The V gene is TRBV28, the J gene TRBJ1-5, with D possibly matching TRBD1 (6 bases). The CDR3 totals 14 residues. Germline CDR1 MDHEN, CDR2 SYDVKM. Between the trimmed V and J ends, which lost 6 bases and 1 base, there was a span of 10 bases. DNA of the CDR3: TGTGCCAGCAGGGTCCAGGGGAGCAATCAGCCCCAGCATTTT. It yields the protein CASRVQGSNQPQHF. Filled out from reference TRBV28 and TRBJ1-5, the complete variable domain reads DVKVTQSSRYLVKRTGEKVFLECVQDMDHENMFWYRQDPGLGLRLIYFSYDVKMKEKGDIPEGYSVSREKKERFSLILESASTNQTSMYLCASRVQGSNQPQHFGDGTRLSIL.

V is TRBV6-2 or TRBV6-3 and J is TRBJ1-5; D is possibly TRBD1 (6 bases). The CDR3 has 13 amino acids. Between the trimmed V and J ends, which lost 6 bases and 9 bases, there was a span of 15 bases. The V gene's germline CDR1 is MNHEY and CDR2 SVGEGT. CDR3 amino acids: CASSSGTGMPQHF. CDR3 DNA sequence: TGTGCCAGCAGCTCAGGTACAGGGATGCCCCAGCATTTT.

The genes are TRBV5-4 and TRBJ2-1; 11 bases agree with TRBD2. This CDR3 region has 17 residues. V lost 5 bases to trimming and J lost 0 bases; unmatched junction nucleotides: 7. In germline, CDR1 is SGHNT, CDR2 YYREEE (reference sequence). The CDR3 region is CASSSGLAVGSYNEQFF. CDR3 coding DNA: TGTGCCAGCAGTTCGGGACTAGCGGTCGGCTCCTACAATGAGCAGTTCTTC. Filled out from reference TRBV5-4 and TRBJ2-1, the complete variable domain reads ETGVTQSPTHLIKTRGQQVTLRCSSQSGHNTVSWYQQALGQGPQFIFQYYREEENGRGNFPPRFSGLQFPNYSSELNVNALELDDSALYLCASSSGLAVGSYNEQFFGPGTRLTVL.

The J gene is TRBJ2-5, the V gene TRBV5-1; TRBD2 matches at 10 bases. The trim removed 0 bases at V and 4 bases at J, leaving 3 bases unmatched. Germline V gene data show CDR1 as SGHRS and CDR2 as YFSETQ. The CDR3 consists of 15 residues. The CDR3 nucleotides read TGCGCCAGCAGCTTGGCTAGCGGGGGAGGAGAGACCCAGTACTTC. This sequence encodes CASSLASGGGETQYF.

The gene calls are TRBV6-5 and TRBJ2-1; the match to TRBD2 covers 12 bases. From germline, CDR1 is MNHEY and CDR2 SVGAGI. The junction had 3 bases not matched to a gene; V was cut back by 2 bases and J by 7 bases. CDR3 length equals 15 residues. DNA of the CDR3: TGTGCCAGCAGTTACCTAGCGGGAGGGCGGAATGAGCAGTTCTTC. It specifies CASSYLAGGRNEQFF.

The V gene is TRBV5-1, the J gene TRBJ2-2; D may be TRBD2 (5 bases). Trimming took off 0 bases at V and 0 bases at J, with 9 bases between the two ends. The CDR3 contains 16 residues. CDR1 and CDR2 from the germline V gene are SGHRS and YFSETQ. The CDR3 DNA reads as TGCGCCAGCAGCTTGGACGGCGGGCCGAACACCGGGGAGCTGTTTTTT. This gives the protein CASSLDGGPNTGELFF.

V and J are TRBV7-9 and TRBJ2-2; TRBD1 matches 7 bases. The CDR3 totals 17 residues. V dropped 7 bases and J dropped 0; count of bases not matched to a gene: 11. Germline loops: CDR1 SEHNR, CDR2 FQNEAQ (reference sequence). The CDR3 nucleotides are TGTGCCAGCAAAACGAGGACAGGAGAGTCGAACACCGGGGAGCTGTTTTTT. Translated, it gives CASKTRTGESNTGELFF.